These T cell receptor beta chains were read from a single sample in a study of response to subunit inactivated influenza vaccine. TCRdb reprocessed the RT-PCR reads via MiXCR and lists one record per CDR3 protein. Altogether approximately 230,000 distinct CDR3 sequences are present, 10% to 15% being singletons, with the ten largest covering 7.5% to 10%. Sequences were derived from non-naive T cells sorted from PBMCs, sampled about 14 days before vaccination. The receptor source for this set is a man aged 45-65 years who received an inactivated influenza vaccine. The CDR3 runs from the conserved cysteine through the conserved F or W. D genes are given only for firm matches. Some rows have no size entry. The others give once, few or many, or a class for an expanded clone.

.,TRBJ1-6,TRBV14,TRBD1,CASSQYAGTGVSPLHF,TGTGCCAGCAGCCAATATGCCGGGACAGGGGTTTCACCCCTCCACTTT
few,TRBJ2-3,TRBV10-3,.,CAISAGSDTQYF,TGTGCCATCTCGGCAGGGTCAGATACGCAGTATTTT
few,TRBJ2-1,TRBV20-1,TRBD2,CSASAYWGGSSYNEQFF,TGCAGTGCTAGCGCCTATTGGGGGGGGAGCTCCTACAATGAGCAGTTCTTC
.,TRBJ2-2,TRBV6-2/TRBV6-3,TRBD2,CASSLRTSGGTGELFF,TGTGCCAGCAGTCTCAGGACTAGCGGGGGCACCGGGGAGCTGTTTTTT
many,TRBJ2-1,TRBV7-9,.,CASSLGLGNANEQFF,TGTGCCAGCAGCTTAGGACTAGGAAACGCCAATGAGCAGTTCTTC
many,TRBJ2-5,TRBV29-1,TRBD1,CSVEETGGWETQYF,TGCAGCGTTGAGGAAACAGGGGGGTGGGAGACCCAGTACTTC
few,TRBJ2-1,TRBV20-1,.,CSASSKRNEQFF,TGCAGTGCTAGTTCGAAGAGAAATGAGCAGTTCTTC
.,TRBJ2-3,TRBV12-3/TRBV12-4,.,CASRLDATASTDTQYF,TGTGCCAGCAGACTGGACGCAACCGCCTCCACAGATACGCAGTATTTT
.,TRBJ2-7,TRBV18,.,CASSPYSLYEQYF,TGTGCCAGCTCACCTTATTCTCTATACGAGCAGTACTTC
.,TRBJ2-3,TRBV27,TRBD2,CASSLTSGPFTDTQYF,TGTGCCAGCAGTCTGACTAGCGGGCCTTTTACGGATACGCAGTATTTT
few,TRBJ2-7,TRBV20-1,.,CSASSGLGYEQYF,TGCAGTGCCTCTTCGGGACTGGGATACGAGCAGTACTTC
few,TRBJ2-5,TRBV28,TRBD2,CASSPPEREETQYF,TGTGCCAGCAGTCCCCCAGAGCGGGAGGAGACCCAGTACTTC
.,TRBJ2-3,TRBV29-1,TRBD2,CSVGNSGGADTQYF,TGCAGCGTTGGAAATAGCGGGGGGGCAGATACGCAGTATTTT
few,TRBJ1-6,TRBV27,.,CASSLWGGAVNSPLHF,TGTGCCAGCAGTTTATGGGGCGGGGCAGTTAATTCACCCCTCCACTTT
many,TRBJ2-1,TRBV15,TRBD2,CATSRGWVGTSGRGEQFF,TGTGCCACCAGCAGAGGATGGGTCGGGACTAGCGGGAGAGGTGAGCAGTTCTTC
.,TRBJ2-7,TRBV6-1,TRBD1,CASRDRILYEQYF,TGTGCCAGCAGGGACAGGATCCTCTACGAGCAGTACTTC